Presented here are 21 T cell receptor beta chains from one specimen sequenced in a study of blood T cell repertoires in COVID-19. Here immunoSEQ multiplex PCR was the method, and the copy in TCRdb shows in-frame clones only, minus some. The sample shows over 55,000 clones, approximately 90% of them seen only once. Specimen: peripheral blood. These receptors came from a human donor in a cohort sampled during active COVID-19.

This chain joins TRBV27 and TRBJ2-7, with TRBD1 matching over 8 bases. The CDR3 totals 16 residues. With 0 bases clipped from V and 3 bases from J, the junction kept 7 bases outside the gene matches. Germline V gives CDR1 MNHEY, CDR2 SMNVEV (reference sequence). The CDR3 reads CASSLSQGAYGYEQYF. CDR3 nucleotide sequence: TGTGCCAGCAGTTTATCCCAGGGGGCGTACGGCTACGAGCAGTACTTC.

The CDR3 coding sequence is TGTGCCATCAGCTCTGGCACAGGGGCCTACGAGCAGTACTTC. It specifies CAISSGTGAYEQYF. The chain employs TRBV10-3 and TRBJ2-7; 7 bases line up with TRBD1. CDR3 size: 14 residues. In germline, CDR1 is ENHRY, CDR2 SYGVKD. Trimming removed 6 bases from V and 2 bases from J; junction bases left unmatched: 7.

The chain joins TRBV24-1 to TRBJ2-2; maybe TRBD1 (5 bases). Germline CDR1 is KGHDR and CDR2 is SFDVKD. The CDR3 is 15 amino acids. Trimming took off 6 bases at V and 0 bases at J, with 10 bases between the two ends. CDR3 protein: CATSIGAANTGELFF. As DNA, the CDR3 is TGTGCCACCAGTATAGGGGCCGCGAACACCGGGGAGCTGTTTTTT.

V gene TRBV2 combines with J gene TRBJ1-1; D remains ambiguous. Germline lookup yields CDR1 SNHLY and CDR2 FYNNEI. The CDR3 has 11 amino acids. Trimming took 7 bases from V and 1 from J, leaving 4 bases between them. The CDR3 coding sequence is TGTGCCAGCACCAGGAACACTGAAGCTTTCTTT. Protein sequence: CASTRNTEAFF. The full variable domain, in which reference TRBV2 and TRBJ1-1 provide the parts outside the CDR3, is EPEVTQTPSHQVTQMGQEVILRCVPISNHLYFYWYRQILGQKVEFLVSFYNNEISEKSEIFDDQFSVERPDGSNFTLKIRSTKLEDSAMYFCASTRNTEAFFGQGTRLTVV.

The chain joins TRBV25-1 to TRBJ2-6; D might be TRBD1 (5 bases). The CDR3 is 17 residues long. With 0 bases removed from V and 0 bases from J, the gap between germline ends came to 9 bases. The germline CDR1 and CDR2 sequences are MGHDK and SYGVNS. The CDR3 is CASSEYRQGSGANVLTF. In DNA, the CDR3 is TGTGCCAGCAGTGAATATCGTCAGGGCTCTGGGGCCAACGTCCTGACTTTC.

This sequence joins TRBV19 and TRBJ1-2; D uncertain. V dropped 2 bases and J dropped 3 bases, with 10 bases sitting between them. Per the germline V gene, CDR1 is LNHDA and CDR2 is SQIVND (reference sequence). The CDR3 runs to 14 residues. This CDR3 is CASSIRVSDYGYTF. In DNA form, the CDR3 reads TGTGCCAGTAGTATACGCGTGAGCGACTATGGCTACACCTTC.

The rearrangement uses TRBV29-1 and TRBJ1-1, with TRBD1 as a possible D gene (5 bases). V lost 8 bases to trimming and J lost 3 bases, with 13 bases between them. Looked up from germline, CDR1 is SQVTM and CDR2 is ANQGSEA. This CDR3 comprises 12 residues. CDR3 coding DNA: TGCAGCACCTTCCGGGGGGACACTGAAGCTTTCTTT. The encoded protein is CSTFRGDTEAFF. Full variable domain (missing parts from reference TRBV29-1 and TRBJ1-1): SAVISQKPSRDICQRGTSLTIQCQVDSQVTMMFWYRQQPGQSLTLIATANQGSEATYESGFVIDKFPISRPNLTFSTLTVSNMSPEDSSIYLCSTFRGDTEAFFGQGTRLTVV.

The chain carries TRBV6-6 and TRBJ1-1; 8 positions agree with TRBD1. V lost 6 bases, J lost 1 base, and 7 bases stayed unmatched. CDR3 length equals 15 residues. CDR1 is MNHNY and CDR2 is SVGAGI in the germline V gene (reference sequence). The CDR3 bases are TGTGCCAGCAGCCTCACAGGGACAGGGAACACTGAAGCTTTCTTT. Protein sequence: CASSLTGTGNTEAFF.

V is TRBV10-3 and J is TRBJ1-4, with D unresolved. Germline V CDR1 and CDR2: ENHRY, SYGVKD. The CDR3 has 12 amino acids. Trimming pared 10 bases from V and 8 bases from J, leaving 14 bases between. CDR3 in amino acids: CATREGGEKLFF. The DNA of the CDR3 is TGTGCCACCCGAGAGGGTGGCGAAAAACTGTTTTTT.

V and J are TRBV11-1 and TRBJ1-1, with D perhaps TRBD1 (5 bases). Germline CDR1 reads SGHAT; CDR2 reads FQDESV (reference sequence). V lost 5 bases and J lost 1, with 8 bases in between. This CDR3 region has 13 residues. The DNA of the CDR3 is TGTGCCAGCAGCCCAGGACAGAACACTGAAGCTTTCTTT. Translation gives CASSPGQNTEAFF.

V and J are TRBV6-5 and TRBJ1-6, with D possibly being TRBD1 (6 bases). Trimming removed 11 bases at V and 4 bases at J, with 15 bases between. CDR1 and CDR2 (germline): MNHEY, SVGAGI. The CDR3 has 14 residues. The DNA of the CDR3 is TGTGCCGTTGGGAGGGGGGGATATAATTCACCCCTCCACTTT. It is translated as CAVGRGGYNSPLHF.

This clone has only one observation. The rearrangement joins TRBV7-3 to TRBJ2-3; TRBD2 aligns across 7 bases. V shed 2 bases and J 5 bases; nucleotides not matched to a gene: 7. Germline CDR1 SGHTA, CDR2 FQGTGA. This CDR3 has 15 amino acids. Here the CDR3 reads CASSLVGSGKDTQYF. CDR3 DNA: TGTGCCAGCAGCTTAGTCGGCAGCGGGAAAGATACGCAGTATTTT.

The J gene is TRBJ2-7, the V gene TRBV28; D is possibly TRBD2 (5 bases). In germline, CDR1 is MDHEN, CDR2 SYDVKM. This CDR3 comprises 14 residues. V was pared by 2 bases and J by 1 base, with 9 bases between. CDR3 in amino acids: CASSLAGFSYEQYF. The DNA for the CDR3 is TGTGCCAGCAGTTTAGCGGGTTTTTCCTACGAGCAGTACTTC.

CDR3 in amino acids: CASSQDGSPSYEQYF. The CDR3 region has the DNA TGCGCCAGCAGCCAAGATGGCTCTCCGTCCTACGAGCAGTACTTC. The rearrangement joins TRBV4-3 to TRBJ2-7; unclear D gene. Germline-derived CDR1 and CDR2 are LGHNA and YSLEER. This CDR3 is 15 amino acids long. V dropped 0 bases and J dropped 1 base, with 10 bases sitting between them.

The chain uses TRBV11-2 and TRBJ2-7; D is perhaps TRBD1 (7 bases). CDR3 length: 15 residues. In germline, CDR1 is SGHAT, CDR2 FQNNGV. Trimming pared 1 base from V and 2 bases from J, leaving 12 bases between. The CDR3 reads CASSLVGRGAYEQYF. As DNA, the CDR3 is TGTGCCAGCAGCTTAGTGGGCAGGGGGGCCTACGAGCAGTACTTC.

This clone was counted only a few times. The germline gene is not matched at one end of the junction; a read error may be the cause. The chain joins TRBV5-4 to TRBJ2-7; maybe TRBD2 (6 bases). CDR1 SGHNT and CDR2 YYREEE come from the germline V gene (reference sequence). The CDR3 length is 11 residues. The CDR3 DNA reads as TGTGCCAGCGGGGAGGTGGGCGAGCTGTACTTC. It codes for CASGEVGELYF.

This chain joins TRBV3-1 (or the pseudogene TRBV3-2) and TRBJ1-2; TRBD1 matches at 7 bases. The V gene end was trimmed by 1 base and the J gene end by 7 bases; junction bases not matched to a gene: 6. Germline assignment: CDR1 LGHDT and CDR2 YNNKEL (reference sequence). The CDR3 length is 14 residues. The CDR3 here is CASSQVEGAGGYTF. Here the CDR3 DNA reads TGTGCCAGCAGCCAAGTCGAGGGGGCGGGTGGCTACACCTTC.

Only one count was recorded for this clone. V and J are TRBV30 and TRBJ1-2; no firm D call. CDR3 size: 13 residues. Per the germline V gene, CDR1 is GTSNPN and CDR2 is SVGIG (reference sequence). Trimming removed 6 bases from V and 5 bases from J, with 16 bases in between. For the CDR3, the DNA is TGTGCCTGTTTGAGTGAGACGGGTTATGGCTACACCTTC. Protein product: CACLSETGYGYTF. Complete variable domain (other parts from reference TRBV30 and TRBJ1-2): SQTIHQWPATLVQPVGSPLSLECTVEGTSNPNLYWYRQAAGRGLQLLFYSVGIGQISSEVPQNLSASRPQDRQFILSSKKLLLSDSGFYLCACLSETGYGYTFGSGTRLTVV.

The rearrangement links TRBV28 to TRBJ1-1; D is unclear. The CDR3 covers 14 residues. From germline, CDR1 is MDHEN and CDR2 SYDVKM. Trimming cost V 4 bases and J 3 bases, with 12 bases left between them. The CDR3 loop reads CASSSSYGDTEAFF. Here the CDR3 DNA reads TGTGCCAGCAGTTCCTCTTATGGAGACACTGAAGCTTTCTTT. Combining the CDR3 with reference TRBV28 and TRBJ1-1 gives the whole variable domain DVKVTQSSRYLVKRTGEKVFLECVQDMDHENMFWYRQDPGLGLRLIYFSYDVKMKEKGDIPEGYSVSREKKERFSLILESASTNQTSMYLCASSSSYGDTEAFFGQGTRLTVV.

The rearrangement uses TRBV2 and TRBJ1-2, with unresolved D. CDR1 SNHLY and CDR2 FYNNEI come from the germline V gene. The V gene lost 4 bases and the J gene lost 4 bases, with 7 bases spanning the gap. The CDR3 runs 12 residues. CDR3 sequence: CASSGAFYGYTF. In DNA, the CDR3 is TGTGCCAGCAGTGGGGCCTTCTATGGCTACACCTTC.

This chain connects TRBV9 to TRBJ2-7, with TRBD2 identical over 11 bases. The ends lost 0 bases at V and 3 bases at J; junction bases unmatched: 2. Germline lookup yields CDR1 SGDLS and CDR2 YYNGEE. The CDR3 sequence is 15 residues long. The CDR3 sequence: CASSVEGTSGYEQYF. The CDR3 DNA sequence: TGTGCCAGCAGCGTAGAGGGGACTAGCGGCTACGAGCAGTACTTC.